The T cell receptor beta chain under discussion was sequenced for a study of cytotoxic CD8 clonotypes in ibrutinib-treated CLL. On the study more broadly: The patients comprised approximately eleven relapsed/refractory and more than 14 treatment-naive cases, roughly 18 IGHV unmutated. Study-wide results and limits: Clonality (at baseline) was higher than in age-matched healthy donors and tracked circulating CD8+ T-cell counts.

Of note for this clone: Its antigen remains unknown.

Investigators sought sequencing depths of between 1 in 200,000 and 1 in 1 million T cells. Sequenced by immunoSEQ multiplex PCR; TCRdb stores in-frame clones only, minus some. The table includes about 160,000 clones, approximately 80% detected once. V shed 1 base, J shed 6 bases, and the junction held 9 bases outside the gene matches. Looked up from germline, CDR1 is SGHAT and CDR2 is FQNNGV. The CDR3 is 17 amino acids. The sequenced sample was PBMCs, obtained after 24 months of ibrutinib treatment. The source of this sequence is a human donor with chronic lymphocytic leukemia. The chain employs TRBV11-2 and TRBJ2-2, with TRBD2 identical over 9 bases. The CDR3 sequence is CASSLGPAGGVAGELFF. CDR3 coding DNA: TGTGCCAGCAGCTTAGGCCCCGCGGGAGGGGTGGCCGGGGAGCTGTTTTTT.